This entry is about one TCR beta chain. Its antigen remains unidentified. The entry originates in a study of T cell repertoires in cytomegalovirus infection. Study background: Epitope selection comprised recently identified HLA-C-restricted CMV epitopes and well-studied HLA-B-restricted CMV epitopes. Both a matching HLA type and CMV infection were indicated by public TCR beta signatures. Study conclusions and caveats: Across the ex vivo response, the dominant clonotypes were HLA-C-restricted CMV-specific TCR beta clonotypes. Cumulative frequency of public TCR beta families picked out carriers of CMV plus the relevant HLA.

V lost 5 bases, J lost 5 bases, and 19 bases lay in between. CDR1 and CDR2 from the germline V gene are MNHEY and SMNVEV (reference sequence). The CDR3 length is 16 residues. MiXCR, applied by TCRdb to the reads, yields one record per CDR3 protein. The profile covers around 900,000 distinct CDR3 sequences, with about a third appearing a single time and 13% taken by the ten largest. The TCR comes from a human donor in good health (CMV status not recorded). Some clones in this sample may be carry-over from other donors' samples. This chain joins TRBV27 and TRBJ2-1, with D perhaps matching TRBD2 (7 bases). The sequences come from cultured CD8+ T cells from PBMCs, collected from culture after CMV antigen stimulation. This chain's CDR3 is CASSPSPGGGHNEQFF. The DNA of the CDR3 is TGTGCCAGCAGTCCCAGCCCCGGCGGGGGCCACAATGAGCAGTTCTTC.